The 9 T cell receptor beta chains listed next were all sequenced from one sample in a study of T cell responses to AZD1222 COVID-19 vaccine. Here immunoSEQ multiplex PCR was the method, and the copy in TCRdb shows in-frame clones only, minus some. The sample holds more than 150,000 clones, 70% to 90% seen once. The source material was peripheral blood, sampled on day 0 of AZD1222 vaccination. The receptor set was obtained from an adult in good health.

The chain is built from TRBV6-5 and TRBJ1-5, with D possibly TRBD1 on 6 matching bases. Germline lookup yields CDR1 MNHEY and CDR2 SVGAGI. V was clipped by 6 bases and J by 1 base, with 10 bases between them. There are 14 residues in the CDR3. Here the CDR3 DNA reads TGTGCCAGCAGCTTGGACAGAAGCAATCAGCCCCAGCATTTT. Encoded protein: CASSLDRSNQPQHF.

The rearrangement joins TRBV6-5 to TRBJ1-3; D is unclear. Germline V gene sequence: CDR1 MNHEY, CDR2 SVGAGI. With 0 bases removed from V and 4 bases from J, the gap between germline ends came to 10 bases. CDR3 length: 15 amino acids. The chain's CDR3 is CASSYSPLPGNTIYF. The CDR3 DNA reads as TGTGCCAGCAGTTACTCCCCCTTGCCCGGAAACACCATATATTTT.

V usage is TRBV7-2 and J usage is TRBJ2-5; D is unclear. V was clipped by 1 base and J by 4 bases, with 7 bases between them. This CDR3 contains 13 residues. CDR1 and CDR2 (germline): SGHTA, FQGNSA. Written as DNA, the CDR3 is TGTGCCAGCAGCTTAGGTCACCCAGAGACCCAGTACTTC. Protein product: CASSLGHPETQYF.

The chain carries TRBV28 and TRBJ2-7, with 8 bases that match TRBD1. The CDR3 sequence is 15 residues long. Germline V CDR1 and CDR2: MDHEN, SYDVKM. V shed 8 bases and J 6 bases; nucleotides not matched to a gene: 15. The CDR3 protein is CASGSADRELREQYF. The CDR3 DNA reads TGTGCCAGCGGGTCAGCGGACAGGGAACTACGCGAGCAGTACTTC.

Details on this clone: One end of the junction varies from germline; a read error may be responsible. The V and J genes are TRBV7-7 and TRBJ2-1; 14 positions match TRBD2. Germline CDR1 SSHAT, CDR2 FNYEAQ (reference sequence). The CDR3 is 17 amino acids. DNA for the CDR3: TGTGCTAGCAGCCCCCGACTAGCGGGAGGGTATTACAATGAGCAGTTCTTC. Protein sequence: CASSPRLAGGYYNEQFF.

This sequence joins TRBV6-5 and TRBJ2-3; tentatively, D is TRBD2 (5 bases). This CDR3 is 14 amino acids long. V was pared by 9 bases and J by 2 bases, with 15 bases between. Germline CDR1 MNHEY, CDR2 SVGAGI. The CDR3 region is CASSRGSATDTQYF. The CDR3 DNA reads TGTGCCAGTTCCCGGGGATCCGCCACAGATACGCAGTATTTT.

This clone turned up a few times. The V and J genes are TRBV6-5 and TRBJ1-1; 7 positions match TRBD1. Germline values: CDR1 MNHEY, CDR2 SVGAGI. The ends lost 0 bases at V and 1 base at J; junction bases unmatched: 2. The CDR3 is 15 amino acids. The CDR3 protein is CASSYSTGKNTEAFF. DNA of the CDR3: TGTGCCAGCAGTTACTCGACAGGGAAGAACACTGAAGCTTTCTTT.

The rearrangement joins TRBV5-1 to TRBJ1-1; the D gene is possibly TRBD1 (6 bases). The CDR3 is 15 residues long. V lost 5 bases to trimming and J lost 3 bases, with 17 bases between them. Germline CDR1 reads SGHRS; CDR2 reads YFSETQ. The CDR3 DNA sequence: TGCGCCAGCAGTTCCCCGGGACACCTTGACACTGAAGCTTTCTTT. Translated, it gives CASSSPGHLDTEAFF.

This clone was seen a handful of times. This sequence joins TRBV30 and TRBJ1-3; 7 bases align to TRBD1. V lost 4 bases, J lost 11 bases, and 14 bases stayed unmatched. Per the germline V gene, CDR1 is GTSNPN and CDR2 is SVGIG (reference sequence). This CDR3 has 14 residues. CDR3 residues: CAWTRGQLRVAIYF. CDR3 sequence (DNA): TGTGCCTGGACAAGGGGACAGCTCCGTGTCGCCATATATTTT.